The sequence of this T cell receptor beta chain was determined in a study of cytomegalovirus exposure and HLA in healthy donors. Study-wide context: There were roughly 110 million unique TCR beta sequences, drawn from approximately 180 million T cells, in an earlier analysis.

Germline V gene lookup returns CDR1 SGHAT and CDR2 FQNNGV. The CDR3 runs 17 residues. The V end lost 1 base, the J end lost 2 bases, and 15 bases lay between the germline ends. The study ran its PCR with 60 Vbeta and 13 Jbeta primers. Assay: immunoSEQ multiplex PCR; the TCRdb copy retains only in-frame clones and omits some. Of some 150,000 clones in the sample, approximately 80% are singletons; the top ten hold 1.3% to 1.5%. This clone was detected only once. This clonotype was obtained from a middle-aged woman in good health and CMV-seronegative. The chain joins TRBV11-2 to TRBJ1-3, with D perhaps TRBD1 (6 bases). Input material: PBMCs. CDR3 region: CASSLVGQGFAGNTIYF. CDR3 DNA: TGTGCCAGCAGCTTAGTAGGGCAGGGGTTTGCTGGAAACACCATATATTTT.